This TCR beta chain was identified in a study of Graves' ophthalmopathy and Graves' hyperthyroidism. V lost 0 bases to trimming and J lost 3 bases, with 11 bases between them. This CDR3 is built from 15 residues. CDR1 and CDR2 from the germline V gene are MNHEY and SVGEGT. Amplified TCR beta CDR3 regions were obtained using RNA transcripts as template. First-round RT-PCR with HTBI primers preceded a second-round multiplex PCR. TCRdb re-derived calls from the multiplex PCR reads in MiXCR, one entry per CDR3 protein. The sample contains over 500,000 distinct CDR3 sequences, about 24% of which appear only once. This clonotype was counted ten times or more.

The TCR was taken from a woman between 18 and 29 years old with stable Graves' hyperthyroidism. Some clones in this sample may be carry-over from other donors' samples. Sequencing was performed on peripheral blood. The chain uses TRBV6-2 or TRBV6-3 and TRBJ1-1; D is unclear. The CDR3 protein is CASSYSNGVDTEAFF. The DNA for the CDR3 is TGTGCCAGCAGTTACTCGAATGGGGTCGACACTGAAGCTTTCTTT.